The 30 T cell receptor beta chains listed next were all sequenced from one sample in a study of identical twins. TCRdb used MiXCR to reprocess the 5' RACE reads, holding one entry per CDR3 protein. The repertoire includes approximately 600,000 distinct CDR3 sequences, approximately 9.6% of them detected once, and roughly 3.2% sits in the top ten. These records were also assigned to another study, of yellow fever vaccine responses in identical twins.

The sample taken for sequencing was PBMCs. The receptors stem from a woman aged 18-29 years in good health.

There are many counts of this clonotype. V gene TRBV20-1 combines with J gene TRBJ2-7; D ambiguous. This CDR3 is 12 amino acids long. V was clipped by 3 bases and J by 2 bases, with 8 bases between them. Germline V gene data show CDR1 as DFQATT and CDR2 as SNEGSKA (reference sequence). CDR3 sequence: CSARGGTYEQYF. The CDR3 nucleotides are TGCAGTGCTAGGGGCGGAACCTACGAGCAGTACTTC.

CDR3 nucleotide sequence: TGTGCCAGCAGTTTAGCGCAACAGGGTCCCCAGCCCCAGCATTTT. Translated, it gives CASSLAQQGPQPQHF. This chain uses TRBV12-3 or TRBV12-4 with TRBJ1-5, with a weak D call TRBD1 (6 bases). CDR3 length equals 15 residues. V lost 0 bases and J 7 bases, leaving 13 bases between the germline ends.

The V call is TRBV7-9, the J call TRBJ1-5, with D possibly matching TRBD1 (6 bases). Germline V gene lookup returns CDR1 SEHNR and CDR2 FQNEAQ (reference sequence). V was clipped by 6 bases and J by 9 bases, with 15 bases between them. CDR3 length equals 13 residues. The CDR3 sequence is CASSGGGLGPQHF. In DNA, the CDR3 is TGTGCCAGCAGTGGGGGGGGGCTTGGGCCCCAGCATTTT. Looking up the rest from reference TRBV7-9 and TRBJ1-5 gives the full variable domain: DTGVSQNPRHKITKRGQNVTFRCDPISEHNRLYWYRQTLGQGPEFLTYFQNEAQLEKSRLLSDRFSAERPKGSFSTLEIQRTEQGDSAMYLCASSGGGLGPQHFGDGTRLSIL.

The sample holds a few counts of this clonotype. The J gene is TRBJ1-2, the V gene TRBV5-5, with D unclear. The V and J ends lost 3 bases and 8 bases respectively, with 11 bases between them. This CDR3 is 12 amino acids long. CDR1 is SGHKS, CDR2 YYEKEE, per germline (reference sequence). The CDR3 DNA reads TGTGCCAGCAGCTCGACTTGGTCCGGCTACACCTTC. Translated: CASSSTWSGYTF.

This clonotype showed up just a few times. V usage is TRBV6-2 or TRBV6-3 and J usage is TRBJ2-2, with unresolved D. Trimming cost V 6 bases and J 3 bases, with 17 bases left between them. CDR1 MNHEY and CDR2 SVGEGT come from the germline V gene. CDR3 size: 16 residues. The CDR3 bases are TGTGCCAGCAGCCGGAGCCAAGACTCATACACCGGGGAGCTGTTTTTT. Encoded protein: CASSRSQDSYTGELFF.

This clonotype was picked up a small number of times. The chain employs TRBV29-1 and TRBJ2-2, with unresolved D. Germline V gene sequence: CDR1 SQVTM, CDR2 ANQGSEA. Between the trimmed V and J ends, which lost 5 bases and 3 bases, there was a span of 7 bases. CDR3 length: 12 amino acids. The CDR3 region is CSVLGHTGELFF. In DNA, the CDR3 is TGCAGCGTTCTCGGTCACACCGGGGAGCTGTTTTTT.

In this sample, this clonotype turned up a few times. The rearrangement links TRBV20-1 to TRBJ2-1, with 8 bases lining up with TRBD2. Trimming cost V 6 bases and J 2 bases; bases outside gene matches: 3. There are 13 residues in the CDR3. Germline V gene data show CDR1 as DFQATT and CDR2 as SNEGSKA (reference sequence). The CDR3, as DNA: TGCAGTGCCCGGGGGGGGGCCTACAATGAGCAGTTCTTC. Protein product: CSARGGAYNEQFF.

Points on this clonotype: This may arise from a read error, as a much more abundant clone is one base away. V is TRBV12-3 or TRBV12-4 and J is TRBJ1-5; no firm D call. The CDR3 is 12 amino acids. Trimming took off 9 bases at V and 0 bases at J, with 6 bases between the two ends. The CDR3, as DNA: TGTGCCAGAAGTAATAGCAATCAGCCCCAGCATTTT. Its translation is CARSNSNQPQHF.

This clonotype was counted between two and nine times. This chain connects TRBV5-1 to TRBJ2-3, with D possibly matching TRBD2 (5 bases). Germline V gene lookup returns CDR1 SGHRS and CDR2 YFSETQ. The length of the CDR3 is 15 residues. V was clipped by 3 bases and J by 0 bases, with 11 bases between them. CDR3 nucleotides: TGCGCCAGCAGCTCCCCCGGGGTGAGCACAGATACGCAGTATTTT. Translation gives CASSSPGVSTDTQYF.

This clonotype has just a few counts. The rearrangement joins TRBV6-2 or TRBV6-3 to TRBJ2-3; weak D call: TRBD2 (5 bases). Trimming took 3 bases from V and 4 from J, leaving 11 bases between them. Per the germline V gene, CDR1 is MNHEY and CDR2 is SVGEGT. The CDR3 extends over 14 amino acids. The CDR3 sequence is CASSYASRADTQYF. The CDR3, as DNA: TGTGCCAGCAGTTATGCTAGCCGGGCAGATACGCAGTATTTT.

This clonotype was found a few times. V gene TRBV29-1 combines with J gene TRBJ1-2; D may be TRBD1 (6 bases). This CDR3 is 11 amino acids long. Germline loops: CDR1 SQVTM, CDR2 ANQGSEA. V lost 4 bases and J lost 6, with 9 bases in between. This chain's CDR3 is CSVGRGDGYTF. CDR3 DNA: TGCAGCGTTGGCAGGGGCGATGGCTACACCTTC.

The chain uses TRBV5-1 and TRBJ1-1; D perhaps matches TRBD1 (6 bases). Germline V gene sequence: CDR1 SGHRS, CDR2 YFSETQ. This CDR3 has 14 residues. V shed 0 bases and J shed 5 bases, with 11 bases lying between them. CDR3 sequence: CASSLGQGLTEAFF. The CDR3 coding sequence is TGCGCCAGCAGCTTGGGGCAGGGGCTGACTGAAGCTTTCTTT.

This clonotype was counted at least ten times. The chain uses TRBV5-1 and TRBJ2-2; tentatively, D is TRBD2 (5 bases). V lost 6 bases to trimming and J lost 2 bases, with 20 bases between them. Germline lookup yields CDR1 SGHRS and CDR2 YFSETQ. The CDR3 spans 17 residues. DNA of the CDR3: TGCGCCAGCACCACCGATTGGACTTATCAAAACACCGGGGAGCTGTTTTTT. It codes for CASTTDWTYQNTGELFF.

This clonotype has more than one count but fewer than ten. Written as DNA, the CDR3 is TGTGCCAGCAGTTTAAGTAAAGTCCCAGAGACCCAGTACTTC. It translates to CASSLSKVPETQYF. The J gene is TRBJ2-5, the V gene TRBV12-3 or TRBV12-4, with unresolved D. The CDR3 runs 14 residues. The V end lost 2 bases, the J end lost 4 bases, and 11 bases lay between the germline ends.

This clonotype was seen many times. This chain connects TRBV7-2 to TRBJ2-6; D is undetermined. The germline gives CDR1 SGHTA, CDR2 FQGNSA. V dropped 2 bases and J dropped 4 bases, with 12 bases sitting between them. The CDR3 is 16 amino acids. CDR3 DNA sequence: TGTGCCAGCAGCTTAATACCCGTCGCCGGGGCCAACGTCCTGACTTTC. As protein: CASSLIPVAGANVLTF.

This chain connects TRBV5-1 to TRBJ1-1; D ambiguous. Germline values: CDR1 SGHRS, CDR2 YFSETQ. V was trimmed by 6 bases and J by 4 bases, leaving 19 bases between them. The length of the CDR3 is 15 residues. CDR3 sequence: CASTSSGRRVTEAFF. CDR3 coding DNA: TGCGCCAGCACCTCCTCTGGGCGGAGGGTCACTGAAGCTTTCTTT.

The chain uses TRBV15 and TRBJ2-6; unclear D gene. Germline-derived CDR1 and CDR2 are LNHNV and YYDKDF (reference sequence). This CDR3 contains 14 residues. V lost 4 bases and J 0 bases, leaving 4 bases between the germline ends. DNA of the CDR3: TGTGCCACCAGCATCTTCTCTGGGGCCAACGTCCTGACTTTC. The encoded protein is CATSIFSGANVLTF.

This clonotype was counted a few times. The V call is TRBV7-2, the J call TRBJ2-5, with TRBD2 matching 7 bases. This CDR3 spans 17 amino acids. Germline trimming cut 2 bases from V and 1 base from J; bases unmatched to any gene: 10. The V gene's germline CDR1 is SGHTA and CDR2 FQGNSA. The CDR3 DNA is TGTGCCAGCAGCTTATCGGTGCTAGCGGCCATCCAAGAGACCCAGTACTTC. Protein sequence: CASSLSVLAAIQETQYF.

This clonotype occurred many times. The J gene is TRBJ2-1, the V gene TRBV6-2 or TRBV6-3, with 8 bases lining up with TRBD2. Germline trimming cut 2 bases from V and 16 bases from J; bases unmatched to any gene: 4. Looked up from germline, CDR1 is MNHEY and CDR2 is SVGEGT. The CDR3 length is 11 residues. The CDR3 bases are TGTGCCAGCAGTTACGGGACTAGTATCTTCTTC. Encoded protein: CASSYGTSIFF.

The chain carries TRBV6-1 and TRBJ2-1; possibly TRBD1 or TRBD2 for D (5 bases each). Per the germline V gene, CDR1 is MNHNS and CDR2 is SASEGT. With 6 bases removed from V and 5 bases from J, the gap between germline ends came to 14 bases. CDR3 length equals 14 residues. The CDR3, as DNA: TGTGCCAGCAGCGCTCTCGGGACCAACAATGAGCAGTTCTTC. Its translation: CASSALGTNNEQFF.

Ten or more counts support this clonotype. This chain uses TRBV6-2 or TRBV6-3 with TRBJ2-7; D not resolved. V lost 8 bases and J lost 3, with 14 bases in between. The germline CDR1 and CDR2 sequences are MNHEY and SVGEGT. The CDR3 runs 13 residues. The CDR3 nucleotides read TGTGCCAGCCAAGGTACGAAAGACTACGAGCAGTACTTC. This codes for CASQGTKDYEQYF.

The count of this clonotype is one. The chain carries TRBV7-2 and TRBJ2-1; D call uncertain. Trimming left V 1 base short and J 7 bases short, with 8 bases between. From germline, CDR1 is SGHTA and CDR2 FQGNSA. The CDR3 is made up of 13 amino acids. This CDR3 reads CASSLGWVNEQFF. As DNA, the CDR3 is TGTGCCAGCAGCTTAGGTTGGGTGAATGAGCAGTTCTTC.

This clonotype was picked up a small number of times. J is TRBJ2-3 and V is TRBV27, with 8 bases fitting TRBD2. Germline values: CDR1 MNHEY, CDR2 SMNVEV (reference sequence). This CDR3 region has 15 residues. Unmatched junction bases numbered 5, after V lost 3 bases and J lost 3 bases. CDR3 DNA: TGTGCCAGCAGTTTCTCTCTAGCGGGTACAGATACGCAGTATTTT. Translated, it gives CASSFSLAGTDTQYF.

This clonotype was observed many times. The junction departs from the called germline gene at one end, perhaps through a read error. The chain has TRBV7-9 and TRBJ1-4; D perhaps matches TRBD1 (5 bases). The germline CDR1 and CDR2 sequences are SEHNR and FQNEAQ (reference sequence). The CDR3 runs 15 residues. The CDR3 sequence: CASSFWGSTNEKLFF. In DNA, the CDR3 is TGTGCCAGCAGCTTTTGGGGGTCAACAAATGAAAAACTGTTTTTT.

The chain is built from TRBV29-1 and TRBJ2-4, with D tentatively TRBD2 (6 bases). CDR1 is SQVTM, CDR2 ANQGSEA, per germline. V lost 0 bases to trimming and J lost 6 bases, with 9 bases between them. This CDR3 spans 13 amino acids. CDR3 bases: TGCAGCGTTGAAGATTTCGGGGGAAACATTCAGTACTTC. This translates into CSVEDFGGNIQYF.

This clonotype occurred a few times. The CDR3 region is CATRQGARATDTQYF. Here the CDR3 DNA reads TGTGCCACCAGGCAGGGGGCGAGGGCCACAGATACGCAGTATTTT. V is TRBV24-1 and J is TRBJ2-3; TRBD1 agrees at 8 bases. After removal of 7 bases from V and 2 bases from J, the junction contained 7 bases not matched to a gene. The CDR3 contains 15 residues. Per germline, CDR1 KGHDR and CDR2 SFDVKD.

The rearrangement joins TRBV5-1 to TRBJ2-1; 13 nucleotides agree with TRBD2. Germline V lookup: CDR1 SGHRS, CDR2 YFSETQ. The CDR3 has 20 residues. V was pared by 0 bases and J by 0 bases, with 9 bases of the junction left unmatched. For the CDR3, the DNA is TGCGCCAGCAGCTTGGCAGGGGCGAGACTAGCGGGAGGCTCCTACAATGAGCAGTTCTTC. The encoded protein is CASSLAGARLAGGSYNEQFF.

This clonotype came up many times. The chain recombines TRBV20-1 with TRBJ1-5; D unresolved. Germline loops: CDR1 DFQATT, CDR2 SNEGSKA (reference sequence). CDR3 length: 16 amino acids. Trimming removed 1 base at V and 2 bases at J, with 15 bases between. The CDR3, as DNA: TGCAGTGCTAGAGCACTAGGGAGTACAGGCAATCAGCCCCAGCATTTT. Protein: CSARALGSTGNQPQHF.

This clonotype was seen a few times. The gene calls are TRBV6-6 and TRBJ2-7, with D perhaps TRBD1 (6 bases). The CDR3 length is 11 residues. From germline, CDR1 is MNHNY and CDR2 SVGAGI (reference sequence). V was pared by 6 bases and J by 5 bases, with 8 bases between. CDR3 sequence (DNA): TGTGCCAGCAGCCGGACAGACGAGCAGTACTTC. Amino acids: CASSRTDEQYF.

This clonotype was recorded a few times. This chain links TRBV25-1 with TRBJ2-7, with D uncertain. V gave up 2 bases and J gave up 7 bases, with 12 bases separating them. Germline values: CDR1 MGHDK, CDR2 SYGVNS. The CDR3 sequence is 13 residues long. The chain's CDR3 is CASSERSAGEQYF. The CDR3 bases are TGTGCCAGCAGTGAACGGTCAGCAGGTGAGCAGTACTTC.